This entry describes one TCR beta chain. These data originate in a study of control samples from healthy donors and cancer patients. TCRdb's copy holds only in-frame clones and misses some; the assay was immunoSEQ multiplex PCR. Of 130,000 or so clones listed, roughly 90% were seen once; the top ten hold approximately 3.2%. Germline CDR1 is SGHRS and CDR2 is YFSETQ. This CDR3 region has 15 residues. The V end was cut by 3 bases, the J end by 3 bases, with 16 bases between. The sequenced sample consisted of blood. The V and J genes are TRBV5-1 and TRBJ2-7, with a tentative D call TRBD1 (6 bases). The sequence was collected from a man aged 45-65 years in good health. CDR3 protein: CASSSVRGFGYEQYF. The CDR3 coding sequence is TGCGCCAGCAGCTCTGTCAGGGGATTCGGCTACGAGCAGTACTTC. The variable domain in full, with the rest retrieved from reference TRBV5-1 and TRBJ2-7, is KAGVTQTPRYLIKTRGQQVTLSCSPISGHRSVSWYQQTPGQGLQFLFEYFSETQRNKGNFPGRFSGRQFSNSRSEMNVSTLELGDSALYLCASSSVRGFGYEQYFGPGTRLTVT.